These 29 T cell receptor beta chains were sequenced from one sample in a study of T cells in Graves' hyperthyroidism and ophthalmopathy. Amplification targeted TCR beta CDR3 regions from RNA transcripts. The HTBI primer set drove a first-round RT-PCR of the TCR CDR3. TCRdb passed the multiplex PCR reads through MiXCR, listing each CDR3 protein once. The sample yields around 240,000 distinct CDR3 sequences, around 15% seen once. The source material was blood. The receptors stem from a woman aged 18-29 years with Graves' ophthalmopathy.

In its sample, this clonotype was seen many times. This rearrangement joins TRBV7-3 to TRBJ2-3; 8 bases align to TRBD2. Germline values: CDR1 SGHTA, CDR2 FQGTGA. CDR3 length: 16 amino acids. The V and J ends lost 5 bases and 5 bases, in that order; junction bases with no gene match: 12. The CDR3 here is CASSPGGGGGLDTQYF. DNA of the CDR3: TGTGCCAGCAGCCCGGGTGGTGGCGGGGGGTTAGATACGCAGTATTTT.

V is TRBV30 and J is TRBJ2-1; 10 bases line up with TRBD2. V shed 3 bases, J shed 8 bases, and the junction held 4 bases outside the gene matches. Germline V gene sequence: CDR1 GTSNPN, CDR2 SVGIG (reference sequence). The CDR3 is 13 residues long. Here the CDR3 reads CAWRLAGSDEQFF. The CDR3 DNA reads TGTGCCTGGAGACTAGCGGGATCTGATGAGCAGTTCTTC.

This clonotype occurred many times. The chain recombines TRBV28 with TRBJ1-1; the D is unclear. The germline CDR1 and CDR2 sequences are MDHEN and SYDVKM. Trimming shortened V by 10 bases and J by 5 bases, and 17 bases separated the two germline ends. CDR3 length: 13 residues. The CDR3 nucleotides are TGTGCCACATCGATGCTAAGCCCAACTGAAGCTTTCTTT. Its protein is CATSMLSPTEAFF.

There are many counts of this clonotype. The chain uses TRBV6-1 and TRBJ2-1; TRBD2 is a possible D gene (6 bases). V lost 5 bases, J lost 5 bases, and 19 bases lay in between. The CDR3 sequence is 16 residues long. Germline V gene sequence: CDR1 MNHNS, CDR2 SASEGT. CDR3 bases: TGTGCCAGCAGTTTAACCGGGACTTGGGCTGACAATGAGCAGTTCTTC. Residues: CASSLTGTWADNEQFF.

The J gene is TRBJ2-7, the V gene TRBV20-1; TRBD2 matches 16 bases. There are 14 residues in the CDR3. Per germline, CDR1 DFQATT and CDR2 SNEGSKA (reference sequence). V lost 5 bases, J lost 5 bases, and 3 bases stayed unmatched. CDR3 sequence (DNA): TGCAGTGCTGGGGGGACTAGCGGGGGGGACGAGCAGTACTTC. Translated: CSAGGTSGGDEQYF.

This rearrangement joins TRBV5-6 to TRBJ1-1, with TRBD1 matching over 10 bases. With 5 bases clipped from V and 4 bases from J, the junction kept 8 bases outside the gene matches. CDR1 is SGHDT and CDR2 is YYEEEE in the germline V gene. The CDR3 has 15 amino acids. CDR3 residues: CASSSGTGVGTEAFF. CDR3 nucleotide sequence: TGTGCCAGCAGTTCCGGGACAGGGGTGGGCACTGAAGCTTTCTTT.

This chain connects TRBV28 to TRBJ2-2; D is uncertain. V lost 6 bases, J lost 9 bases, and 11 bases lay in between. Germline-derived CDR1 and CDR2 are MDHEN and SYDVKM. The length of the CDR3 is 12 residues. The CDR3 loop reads CASRRAQRELFF. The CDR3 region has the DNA TGTGCCAGCAGACGCGCACAGCGGGAGCTGTTTTTT.

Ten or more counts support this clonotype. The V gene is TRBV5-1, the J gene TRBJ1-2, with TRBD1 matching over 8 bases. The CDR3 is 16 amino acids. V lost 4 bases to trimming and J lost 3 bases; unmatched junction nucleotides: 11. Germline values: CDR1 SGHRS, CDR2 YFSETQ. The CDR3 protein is CASSPGGAKLDYGYTF. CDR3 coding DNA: TGCGCCAGCAGCCCAGGGGGCGCGAAGTTGGACTATGGCTACACCTTC.

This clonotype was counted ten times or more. CDR3 protein: CASSLDVSSYNEQFF. DNA for the CDR3: TGTGCCAGCAGCTTAGACGTTAGCTCCTACAATGAGCAGTTCTTC. The chain links TRBV11-2 to TRBJ2-1; D gene ambiguous. Germline CDR1 SGHAT, CDR2 FQNNGV. V was shortened by 0 bases and J by 0 bases, with 6 bases between the two germline ends. This CDR3 region has 15 residues.

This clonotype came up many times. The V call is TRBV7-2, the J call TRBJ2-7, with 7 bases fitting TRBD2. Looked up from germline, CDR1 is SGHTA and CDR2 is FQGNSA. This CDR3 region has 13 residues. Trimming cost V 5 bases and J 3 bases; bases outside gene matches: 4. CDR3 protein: CASSRRTSYEQYF. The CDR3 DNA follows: TGTGCCAGCAGCCGCAGGACTAGCTACGAGCAGTACTTC.

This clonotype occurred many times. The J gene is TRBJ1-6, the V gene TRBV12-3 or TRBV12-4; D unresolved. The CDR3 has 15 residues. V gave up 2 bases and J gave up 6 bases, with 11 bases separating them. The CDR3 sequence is CASSLYSERNSPLHF. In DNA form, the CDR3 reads TGTGCCAGCAGTTTATATTCGGAGCGTAATTCACCCCTCCACTTT.

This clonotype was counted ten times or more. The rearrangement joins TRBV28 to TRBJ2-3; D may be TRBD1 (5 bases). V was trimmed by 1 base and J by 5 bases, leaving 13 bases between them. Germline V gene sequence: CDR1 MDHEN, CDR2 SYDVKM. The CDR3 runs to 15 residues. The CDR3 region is CASSLSRVVQDTQYF. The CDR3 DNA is TGTGCCAGCAGTTTATCCAGGGTAGTTCAAGATACGCAGTATTTT.

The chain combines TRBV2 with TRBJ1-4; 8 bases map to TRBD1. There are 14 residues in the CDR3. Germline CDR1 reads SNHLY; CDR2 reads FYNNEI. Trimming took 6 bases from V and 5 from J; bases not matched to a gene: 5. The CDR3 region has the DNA TGTGCCAGCAGAGCCGGGACAGGAAATGAAAAACTGTTTTTT. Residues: CASRAGTGNEKLFF.

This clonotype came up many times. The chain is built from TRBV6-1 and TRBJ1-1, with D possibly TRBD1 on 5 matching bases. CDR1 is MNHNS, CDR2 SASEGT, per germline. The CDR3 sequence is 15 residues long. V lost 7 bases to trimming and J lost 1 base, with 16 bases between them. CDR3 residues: CASTERTGANTEAFF. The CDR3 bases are TGTGCCAGCACCGAAAGGACTGGGGCGAACACTGAAGCTTTCTTT.

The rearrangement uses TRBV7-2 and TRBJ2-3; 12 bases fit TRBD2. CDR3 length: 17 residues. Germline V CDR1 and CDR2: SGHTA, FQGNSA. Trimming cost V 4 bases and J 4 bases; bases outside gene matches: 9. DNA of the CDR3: TGTGCCAGCAGCTCCGGACTAGCGGGATTCCCTCCAGATACGCAGTATTTT. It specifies CASSSGLAGFPPDTQYF.

The CDR3 here is CASSPNPGQGPLGEGYTF. As DNA, the CDR3 is TGCGCCAGCAGTCCGAATCCGGGACAGGGGCCCTTGGGAGAAGGCTACACCTTC. The V and J genes are TRBV4-1 and TRBJ1-2, with 10 bases matching TRBD1. The CDR3 sequence is 18 residues long. The germline V gene encodes CDR1 MGHRA and CDR2 YSYEKL. J was trimmed by 8 bases and V by 6 bases; bases with no gene match: 21.

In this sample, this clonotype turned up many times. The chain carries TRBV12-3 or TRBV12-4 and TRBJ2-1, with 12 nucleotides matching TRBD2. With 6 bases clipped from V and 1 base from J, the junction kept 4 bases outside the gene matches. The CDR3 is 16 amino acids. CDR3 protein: CASSQLAGGSYNEQFF. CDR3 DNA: TGTGCCAGCAGCCAACTAGCGGGGGGTTCCTACAATGAGCAGTTCTTC.

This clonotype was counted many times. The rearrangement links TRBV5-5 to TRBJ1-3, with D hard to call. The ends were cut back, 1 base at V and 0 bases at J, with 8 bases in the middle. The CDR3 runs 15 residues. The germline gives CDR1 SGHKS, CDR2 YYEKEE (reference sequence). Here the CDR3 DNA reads TGTGCCAGCAGCTTGTGGCCCGGCTCTGGAAACACCATATATTTT. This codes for CASSLWPGSGNTIYF.

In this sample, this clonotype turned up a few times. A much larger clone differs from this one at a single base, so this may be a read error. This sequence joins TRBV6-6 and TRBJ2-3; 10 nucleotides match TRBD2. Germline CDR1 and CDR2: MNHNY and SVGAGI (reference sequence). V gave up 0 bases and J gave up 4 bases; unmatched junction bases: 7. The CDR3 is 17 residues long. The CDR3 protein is CASSYSRAGGRADTQYF. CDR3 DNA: TGTGCCAGCAGTTACTCGAGAGCGGGAGGGCGGGCAGATACGCAGTATTTT.

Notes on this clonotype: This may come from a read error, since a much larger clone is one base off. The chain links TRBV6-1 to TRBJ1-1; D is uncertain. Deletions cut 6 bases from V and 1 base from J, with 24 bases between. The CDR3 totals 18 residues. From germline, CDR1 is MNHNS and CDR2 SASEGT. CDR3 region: CASSHKVEGGPPNTEAFF. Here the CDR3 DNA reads TGTGCCAGCAGCCATAAGGTGGAAGGCGGACCGCCGAACACTGAAGCTTTCTTT.

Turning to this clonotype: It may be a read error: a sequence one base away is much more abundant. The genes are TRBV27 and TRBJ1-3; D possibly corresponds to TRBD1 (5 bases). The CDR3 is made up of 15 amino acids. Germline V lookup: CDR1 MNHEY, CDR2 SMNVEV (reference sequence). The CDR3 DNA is TGTGCCAGCAGTGGAACAGGTGGACGTGGAAACACCGTATATTTT. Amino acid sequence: CASSGTGGRGNTVYF.

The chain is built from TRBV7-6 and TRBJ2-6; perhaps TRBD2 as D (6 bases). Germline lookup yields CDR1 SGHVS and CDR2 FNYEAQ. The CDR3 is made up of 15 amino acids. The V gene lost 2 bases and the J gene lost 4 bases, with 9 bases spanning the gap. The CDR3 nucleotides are TGTGCCAGCAGCTTATATGGGGGGGGGGCCAACGTCCTGACTTTC. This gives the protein CASSLYGGGANVLTF.

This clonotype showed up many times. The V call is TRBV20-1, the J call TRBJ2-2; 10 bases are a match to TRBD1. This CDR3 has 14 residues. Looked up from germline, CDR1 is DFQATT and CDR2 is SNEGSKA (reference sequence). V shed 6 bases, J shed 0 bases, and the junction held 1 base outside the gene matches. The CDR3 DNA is TGCAGTGCGACAGGGGGCGCGAACACCGGGGAGCTGTTTTTT. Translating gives CSATGGANTGELFF.

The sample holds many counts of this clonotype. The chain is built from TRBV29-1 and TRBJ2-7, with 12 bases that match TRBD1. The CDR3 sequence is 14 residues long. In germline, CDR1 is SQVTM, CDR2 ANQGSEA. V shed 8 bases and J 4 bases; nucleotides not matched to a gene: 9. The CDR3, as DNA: TGCAGCTCCTCCGGGACAGGGGGCGCGTACGAGCAGTACTTC. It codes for CSSSGTGGAYEQYF.

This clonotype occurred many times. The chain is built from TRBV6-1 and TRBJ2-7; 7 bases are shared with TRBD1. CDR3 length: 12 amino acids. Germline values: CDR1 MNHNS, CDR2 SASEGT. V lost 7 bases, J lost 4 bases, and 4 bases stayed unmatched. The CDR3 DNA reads TGTGCCAGCAAGACAGGGAGATACGAGCAGTACTTC. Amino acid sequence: CASKTGRYEQYF.

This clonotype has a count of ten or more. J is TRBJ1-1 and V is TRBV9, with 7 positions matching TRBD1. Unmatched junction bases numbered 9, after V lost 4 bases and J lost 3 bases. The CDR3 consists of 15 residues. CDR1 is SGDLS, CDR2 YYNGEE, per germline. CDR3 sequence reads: CASSTGVGSDTEAFF. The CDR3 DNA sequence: TGTGCCAGCAGCACAGGGGTGGGTTCGGACACTGAAGCTTTCTTT.

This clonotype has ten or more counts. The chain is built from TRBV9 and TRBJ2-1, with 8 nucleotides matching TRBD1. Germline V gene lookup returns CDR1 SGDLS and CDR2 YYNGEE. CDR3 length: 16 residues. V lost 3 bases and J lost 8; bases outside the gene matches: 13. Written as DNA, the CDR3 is TGTGCCAGCAGCGCCTCCGGGACAGGCTTTAGCGATGAGCAGTTCTTC. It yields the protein CASSASGTGFSDEQFF.

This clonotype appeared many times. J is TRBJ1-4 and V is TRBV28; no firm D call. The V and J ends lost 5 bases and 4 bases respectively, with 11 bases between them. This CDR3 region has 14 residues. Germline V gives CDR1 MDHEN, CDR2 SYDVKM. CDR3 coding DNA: TGTGCCAGCAGTCTTGGGTGGGGTAATGAAAAACTGTTTTTT. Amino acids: CASSLGWGNEKLFF.

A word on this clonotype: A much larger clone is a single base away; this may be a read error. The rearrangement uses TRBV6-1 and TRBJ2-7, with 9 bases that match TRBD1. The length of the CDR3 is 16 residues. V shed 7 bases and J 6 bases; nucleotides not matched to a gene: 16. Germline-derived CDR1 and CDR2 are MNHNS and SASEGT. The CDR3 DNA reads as TGTGCCAGCACCTATACCCGTCTGGGACAGGGACGCGAGCAGTACTTC. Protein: CASTYTRLGQGREQYF.